These T cell receptor beta chains were read from a single sample in a study of CD8 T cells in ankylosing spondylitis. TCRdb recomputed calls from the 5' RACE reads with MiXCR, one row per CDR3 protein. The sample shows approximately 300,000 distinct CDR3 sequences, 20% to 25% of them seen only once. Source material: blood, either unsorted or a sorted T cell fraction (not recorded which). The receptors come from a female donor with ankylosing spondylitis or in good health (not recorded which). The CDR3 runs from the conserved cysteine through the conserved F or W. The D gene is left open where the match is weak. Some rows mark clone size as missing; the rest say once, few, many or name a class of expanded clone.

V gene,clone size,D gene,J gene,CDR3 protein,CDR3 DNA
TRBV6-1,few,TRBD2,TRBJ2-3,CASSRLASDTQYF,TGTGCCAGCAGCAGACTAGCATCAGATACGCAGTATTTT
TRBV6-1,NA,NA,TRBJ2-2,CASGPFPQAGELFF,TGTGCCAGCGGGCCTTTCCCTCAGGCCGGGGAGCTGTTTTTT
TRBV6-1,NA,NA,TRBJ2-7,CASSEAERSTYEQYF,TGTGCCAGCAGTGAAGCGGAACGAAGTACCTACGAGCAGTACTTC
TRBV2,few,TRBD1,TRBJ1-1,CASNYRGHGAFF,TGTGCCAGCAATTACAGGGGGCATGGAGCTTTCTTT
TRBV6-1,few,NA,TRBJ1-4,CASSEARRLAEANEKLFF,TGTGCCAGCAGTGAAGCGAGGCGGTTGGCGGAGGCTAATGAAAAACTGTTTTTT
TRBV29-1,many,TRBD1,TRBJ1-2,CSVDTGGHGYTF,TGCAGCGTTGACACAGGGGGCCATGGCTACACCTTC
TRBV20-1,many,TRBD2,TRBJ2-7,CSAQSLPTSGVREQYF,TGCAGTGCTCAGTCCCTCCCGACTAGCGGGGTACGAGAGCAGTACTTC
TRBV2,NA,TRBD2,TRBJ2-1,CASRLAFSYNEQFF,TGTGCCAGCAGACTAGCGTTTTCCTACAATGAGCAGTTCTTC
TRBV12-3/TRBV12-4,few,TRBD1,TRBJ2-1,CASRPTGVYEQFF,TGTGCCAGCAGACCTACAGGGGTCTATGAGCAGTTCTTC
TRBV3-1,many,NA,TRBJ2-5,CASSQTGEETQYF,TGTGCCAGCAGCCAAACCGGGGAAGAGACCCAGTACTTC
TRBV12-5,NA,NA,TRBJ2-1,CASGLGASSYNEQFF,TGTGCTAGTGGTTTGGGGGCGAGCTCCTACAATGAGCAGTTCTTC
TRBV6-5,NA,NA,TRBJ1-6,CASSFQLGSYNSPLHF,TGTGCCAGCAGTTTTCAACTGGGTTCCTATAATTCACCCCTCCACTTT
TRBV2,few,NA,TRBJ2-4,CASEILTGLGNIQYF,TGTGCCAGCGAGATTCTTACCGGACTGGGAAACATTCAGTACTTC